This record concerns one TCR beta chain sequence. What it binds is unknown. This record belongs to a study of metastatic and nonmetastatic thyroid tumors. Study at large: The authors compared repertoires across blood and tumor or nodule tissue from malignant and benign thyroid patients.

The study, taken as a whole, reports: Versus benign nodules, malignant thyroid tumors reportedly had significantly higher TCR beta diversity, in blood and tumor.

V was clipped by 4 bases and J by 0 bases, with 13 bases between them. CDR1 and CDR2 (germline): MDHEN, SYDVKM. The CDR3 covers 17 residues. How the authors handled the data: Using the CDR3 differences seen across clinicopathological groups, the authors built a distant-metastasis classifier for papillary thyroid cancer, which was meant to discriminate distant-metastatic patients. TCRdb reprocessed the PCR reads via MiXCR. The V and J calls and clone size are TCRdb's, not the authors'. The sample records some 17,000 clones, 25% to 35% being singletons. No treatment of any kind had been given to any patient before thyroid surgery.

The V and J genes are TRBV28 and TRBJ2-6; D not resolved. Sequenced input: tumor tissue. The TCR comes from a female donor with papillary thyroid cancer or a benign thyroid nodule (not recorded which). Some clones in this sample may be carry-over from other donors' samples. The CDR3 loop is CASSSKAGSSGANVLTF. CDR3 DNA: TGTGCCAGCAGTTCGAAAGCAGGATCCTCTGGGGCCAACGTCCTGACTTTC.